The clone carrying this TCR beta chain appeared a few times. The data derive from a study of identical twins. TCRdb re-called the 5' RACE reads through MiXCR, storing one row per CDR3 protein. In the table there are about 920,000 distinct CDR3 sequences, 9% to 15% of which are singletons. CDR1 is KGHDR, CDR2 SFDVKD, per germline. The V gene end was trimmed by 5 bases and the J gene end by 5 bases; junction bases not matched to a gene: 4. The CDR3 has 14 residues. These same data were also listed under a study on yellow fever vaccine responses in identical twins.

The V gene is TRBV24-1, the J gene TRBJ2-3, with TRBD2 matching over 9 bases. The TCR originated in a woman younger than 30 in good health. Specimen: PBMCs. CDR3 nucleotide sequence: TGTGCCACCAGTGGACTAGCGGACAGAGATACGCAGTATTTT. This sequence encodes CATSGLADRDTQYF.